This section outlines one T cell receptor beta chain sequence together with its context. Antigen specificity is unknown. This sample stems from a study of CXCR3-negative and CXCR3-positive naive CD8 T cells. On the study more broadly: The libraries together contributed some 150 million TRB reads, each supplying about 1.5 +/- 0.3 million. Overall study findings and caveats: Hydrophobicity was higher for TRB CDR3s found in CXCR3-positive naive cells than in CXCR3-negative naive cells. Surface CD5 was comparable between naive subsets; TCR strength was inferred from TRB CDR3 properties.

The authors gated naive CD8+ T cells as CD45RO-CCR7+CD27+CD95-. This CDR3 is 16 amino acids long. The germline gives CDR1 SGHVS, CDR2 FQNEAQ. TRB cDNA was prepared as libraries by UMI-labeled 5' RACE. With the 5' RACE reads reprocessed, TCRdb shows one record per CDR3 protein and no DNA. The listing contains about 50,000 distinct CDR3 sequences. The source is a human donor in good health. Some clones in this sample may be carry-over from other donors' samples. Input material: naive CXCR3- CD8+ T cells from blood. Sample subset: CD45RO-CCR7+CD27+CD95- naive CD8+ T cells lacking CXCR3 (TNR3-). V usage is TRBV7-8 and J usage is TRBJ2-3; the D call of TRBD2 rests on TCRdb alone, since no DNA is present to check it. The CDR3 region is CASTAAVVIFTDTQYF.